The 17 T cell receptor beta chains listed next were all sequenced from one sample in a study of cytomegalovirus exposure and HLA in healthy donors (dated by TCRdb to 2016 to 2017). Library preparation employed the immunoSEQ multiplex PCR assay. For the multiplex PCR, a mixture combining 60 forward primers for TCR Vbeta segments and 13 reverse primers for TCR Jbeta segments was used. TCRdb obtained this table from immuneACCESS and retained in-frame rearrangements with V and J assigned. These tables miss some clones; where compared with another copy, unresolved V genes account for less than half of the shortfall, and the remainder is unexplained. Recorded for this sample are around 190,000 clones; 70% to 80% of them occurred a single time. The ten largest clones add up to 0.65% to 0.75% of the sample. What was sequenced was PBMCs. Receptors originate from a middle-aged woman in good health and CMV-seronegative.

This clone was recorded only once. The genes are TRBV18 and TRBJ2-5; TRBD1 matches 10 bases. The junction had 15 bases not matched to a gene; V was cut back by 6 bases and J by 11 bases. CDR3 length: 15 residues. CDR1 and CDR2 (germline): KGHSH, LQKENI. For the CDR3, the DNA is TGTGCCAGCTCCCTGGGACAGGGGTCCTTGGGGGAGCAGTACTTC. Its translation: CASSLGQGSLGEQYF.

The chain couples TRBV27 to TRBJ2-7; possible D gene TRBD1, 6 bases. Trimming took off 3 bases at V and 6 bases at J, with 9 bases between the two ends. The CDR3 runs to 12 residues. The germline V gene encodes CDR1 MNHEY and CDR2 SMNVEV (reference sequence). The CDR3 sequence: CASSFLQGEQYF. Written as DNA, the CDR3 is TGTGCCAGCAGTTTTTTACAGGGCGAGCAGTACTTC.

The DNA of the CDR3 is TGCGCCAGCAGCTTGGCCGCGGACAAGGCCTATAATTCACCCCTCCACTTT. Residues: CASSLAADKAYNSPLHF. The V and J genes are TRBV5-1 and TRBJ1-6; possibly TRBD1 for D (5 bases). CDR3 length: 17 residues. Trimming pared 0 bases from V and 2 bases from J, leaving 12 bases between. Germline V gene lookup returns CDR1 SGHRS and CDR2 YFSETQ.

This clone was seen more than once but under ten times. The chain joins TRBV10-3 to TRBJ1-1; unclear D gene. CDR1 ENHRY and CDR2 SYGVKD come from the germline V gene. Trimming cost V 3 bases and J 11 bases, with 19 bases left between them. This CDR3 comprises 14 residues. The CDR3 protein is CAISEREGEAVAFF. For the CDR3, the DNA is TGTGCCATCAGTGAAAGAGAGGGTGAAGCGGTGGCTTTCTTT.

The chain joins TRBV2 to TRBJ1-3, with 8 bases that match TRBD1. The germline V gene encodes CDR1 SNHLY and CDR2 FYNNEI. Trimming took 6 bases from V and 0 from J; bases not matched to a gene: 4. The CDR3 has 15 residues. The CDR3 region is CASRGDRSSGNTIYF. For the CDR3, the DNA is TGTGCCAGCAGGGGGGACAGGAGCTCTGGAAACACCATATATTTT.

CDR3 loop: CASSLGASGVTEQYF. DNA of the CDR3: TGCGCCAGCAGCTTGGGGGCTAGCGGGGTTACCGAGCAGTACTTC. The V gene is TRBV5-1, the J gene TRBJ2-7; the match to TRBD2 covers 9 bases. Germline CDR1 reads SGHRS; CDR2 reads YFSETQ. The CDR3 runs to 15 residues. V was pared by 0 bases and J by 6 bases, with 7 bases of the junction left unmatched.

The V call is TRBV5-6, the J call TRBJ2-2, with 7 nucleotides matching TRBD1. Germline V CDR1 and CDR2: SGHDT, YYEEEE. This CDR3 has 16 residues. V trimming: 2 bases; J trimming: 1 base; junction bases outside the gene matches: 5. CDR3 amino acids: CASSLQGIGNTGELFF. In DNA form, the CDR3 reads TGTGCCAGCAGCTTACAGGGGATTGGGAACACCGGGGAGCTGTTTTTT.

The CDR3 reads CASSPRTGQRGREQYF. CDR3 nucleotides: TGTGCCAGCAGTCCAAGAACGGGACAGAGGGGCCGAGAGCAGTACTTC. The chain recombines TRBV27 with TRBJ2-7, with 7 bases aligning to TRBD1. V lost 5 bases to trimming and J lost 7 bases; unmatched junction nucleotides: 17. This CDR3 has 16 amino acids. The germline V gene encodes CDR1 MNHEY and CDR2 SMNVEV (reference sequence).

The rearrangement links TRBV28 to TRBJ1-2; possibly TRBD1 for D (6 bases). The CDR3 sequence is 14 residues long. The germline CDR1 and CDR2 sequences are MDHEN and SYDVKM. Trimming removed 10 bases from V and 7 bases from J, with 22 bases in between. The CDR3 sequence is CATNNNRDICGYTF. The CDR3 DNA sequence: TGTGCCACGAACAACAACCGGGACATTTGTGGCTACACCTTC.

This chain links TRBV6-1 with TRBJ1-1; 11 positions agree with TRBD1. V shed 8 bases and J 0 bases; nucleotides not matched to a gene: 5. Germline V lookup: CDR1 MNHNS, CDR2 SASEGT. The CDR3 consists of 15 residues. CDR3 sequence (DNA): TGTGCCAGCCGGGACAGGGGGGTATTGAACACTGAAGCTTTCTTT. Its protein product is CASRDRGVLNTEAFF.

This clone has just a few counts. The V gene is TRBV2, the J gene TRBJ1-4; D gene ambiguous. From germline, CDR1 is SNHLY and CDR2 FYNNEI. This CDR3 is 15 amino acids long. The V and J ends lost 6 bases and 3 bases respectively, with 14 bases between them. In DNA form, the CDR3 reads TGTGCCAGCAGCCCCAGTGGGCTGGCTAATGAAAAACTGTTTTTT. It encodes CASSPSGLANEKLFF. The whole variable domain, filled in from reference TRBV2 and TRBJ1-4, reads EPEVTQTPSHQVTQMGQEVILRCVPISNHLYFYWYRQILGQKVEFLVSFYNNEISEKSEIFDDQFSVERPDGSNFTLKIRSTKLEDSAMYFCASSPSGLANEKLFFGSGTQLSVL.

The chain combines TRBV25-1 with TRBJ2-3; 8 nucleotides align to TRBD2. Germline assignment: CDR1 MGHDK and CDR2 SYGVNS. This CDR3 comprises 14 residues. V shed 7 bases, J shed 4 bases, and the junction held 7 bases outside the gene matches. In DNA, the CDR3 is TGTGCCAGCAACCCGGGGGGGCAGGCAGATACGCAGTATTTT. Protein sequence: CASNPGGQADTQYF. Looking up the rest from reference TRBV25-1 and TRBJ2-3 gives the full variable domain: EADIYQTPRYLVIGTGKKITLECSQTMGHDKMYWYQQDPGMELHLIHYSYGVNSTEKGDLSSESTVSRIRTEHFPLTLESARPSHTSQYLCASNPGGQADTQYFGPGTRLTVL.

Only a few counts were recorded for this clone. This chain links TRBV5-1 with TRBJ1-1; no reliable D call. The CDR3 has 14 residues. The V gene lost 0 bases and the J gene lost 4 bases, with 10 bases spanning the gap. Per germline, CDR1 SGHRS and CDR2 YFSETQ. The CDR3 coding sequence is TGCGCCAGCAGCTTGGCCAAACAGACCACTGAAGCTTTCTTT. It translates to CASSLAKQTTEAFF.

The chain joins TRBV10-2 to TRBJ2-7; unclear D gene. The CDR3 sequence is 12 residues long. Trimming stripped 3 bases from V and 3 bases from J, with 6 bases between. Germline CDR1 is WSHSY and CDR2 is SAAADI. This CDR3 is CASSDPGYEQYF. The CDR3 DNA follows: TGCGCCAGCAGTGACCCCGGCTACGAGCAGTACTTC.

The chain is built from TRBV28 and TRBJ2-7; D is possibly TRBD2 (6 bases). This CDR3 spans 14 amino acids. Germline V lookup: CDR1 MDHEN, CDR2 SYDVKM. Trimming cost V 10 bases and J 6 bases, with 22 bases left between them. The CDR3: CATRTGTPRGEQYF. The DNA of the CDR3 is TGTGCCACCAGAACTGGGACTCCCCGGGGCGAGCAGTACTTC.

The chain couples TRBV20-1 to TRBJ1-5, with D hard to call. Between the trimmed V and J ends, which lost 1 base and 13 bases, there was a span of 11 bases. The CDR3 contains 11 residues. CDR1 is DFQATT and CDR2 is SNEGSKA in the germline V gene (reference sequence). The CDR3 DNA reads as TGCAGTGCTAGAGGGGGAGAGGTTCAGCATTTT. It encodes CSARGGEVQHF.

The DNA for the CDR3 is TGTGCCAGCAGTTTTAGCGGGAGGTCCTACGAGCAGTACTTC. Translating it yields CASSFSGRSYEQYF. The chain combines TRBV11-2 with TRBJ2-7; 10 bases agree with TRBD2. Germline-derived CDR1 and CDR2 are SGHAT and FQNNGV. The V segment lost 6 bases and the J segment 1 base; nucleotides outside the gene matches: 3. The CDR3 sequence is 14 residues long.